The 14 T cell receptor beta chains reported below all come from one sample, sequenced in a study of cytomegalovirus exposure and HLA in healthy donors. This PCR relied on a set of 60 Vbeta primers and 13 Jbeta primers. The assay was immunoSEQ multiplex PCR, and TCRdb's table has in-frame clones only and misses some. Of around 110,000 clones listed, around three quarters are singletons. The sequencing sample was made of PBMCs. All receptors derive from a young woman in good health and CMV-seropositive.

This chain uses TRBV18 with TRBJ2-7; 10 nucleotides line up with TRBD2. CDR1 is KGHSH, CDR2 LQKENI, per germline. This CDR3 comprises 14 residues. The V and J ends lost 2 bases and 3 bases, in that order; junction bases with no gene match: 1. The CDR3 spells CASSPRTSGYEQYF. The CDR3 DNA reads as TGTGCCAGCTCACCAAGGACTAGCGGCTACGAGCAGTACTTC.

This chain's CDR3 is CASSRQSSGNQPQHF. The CDR3, as DNA: TGTGCCAGCAGCCGACAGAGTTCGGGCAATCAGCCCCAGCATTTT. The genes are TRBV28 and TRBJ1-5, with a tentative D call TRBD1 (5 bases). This CDR3 contains 15 residues. Germline CDR1 is MDHEN and CDR2 is SYDVKM. Trimming cost V 6 bases and J 2 bases, with 14 bases left between them. Variable domain in full (rest from reference TRBV28 and TRBJ1-5): DVKVTQSSRYLVKRTGEKVFLECVQDMDHENMFWYRQDPGLGLRLIYFSYDVKMKEKGDIPEGYSVSREKKERFSLILESASTNQTSMYLCASSRQSSGNQPQHFGDGTRLSIL.

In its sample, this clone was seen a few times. The CDR3 DNA is TGTGCCAGCAGTTTCGAGGGGGCATATGAGCAGTTCTTC. Amino acid sequence: CASSFEGAYEQFF. The genes are TRBV28 and TRBJ2-1; 7 bases are a match to TRBD1. With V trimmed by 3 bases and J by 8 bases, 4 bases remained unmatched. This CDR3 spans 13 amino acids. Germline CDR1 and CDR2: MDHEN and SYDVKM.

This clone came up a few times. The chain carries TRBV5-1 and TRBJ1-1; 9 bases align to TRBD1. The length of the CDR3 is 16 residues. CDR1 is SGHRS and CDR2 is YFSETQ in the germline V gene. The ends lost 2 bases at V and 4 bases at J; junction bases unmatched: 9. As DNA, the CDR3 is TGCGCCAGCAGCTTCTCCGGGACAGGGAGCACCACTGAAGCTTTCTTT. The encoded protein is CASSFSGTGSTTEAFF.

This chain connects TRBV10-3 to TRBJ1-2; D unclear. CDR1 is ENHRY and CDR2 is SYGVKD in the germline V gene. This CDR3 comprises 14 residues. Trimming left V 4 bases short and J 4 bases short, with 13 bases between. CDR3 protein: CAISGVSGSYGYTF. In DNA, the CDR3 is TGTGCCATCAGTGGGGTCTCGGGGAGCTATGGCTACACCTTC.

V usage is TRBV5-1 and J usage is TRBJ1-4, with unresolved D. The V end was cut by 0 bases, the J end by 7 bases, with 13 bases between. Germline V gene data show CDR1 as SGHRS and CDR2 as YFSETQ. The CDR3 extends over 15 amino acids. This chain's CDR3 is CASSLEWRPPEKLFF. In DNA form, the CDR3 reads TGCGCCAGCAGCTTGGAGTGGAGGCCACCTGAAAAACTGTTTTTT.

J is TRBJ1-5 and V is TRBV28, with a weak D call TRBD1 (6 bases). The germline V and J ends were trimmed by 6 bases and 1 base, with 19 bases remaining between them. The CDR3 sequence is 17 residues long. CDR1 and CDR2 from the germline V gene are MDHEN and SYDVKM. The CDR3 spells CASSYPGRGLSNQPQHF. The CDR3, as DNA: TGTGCCAGCAGCTACCCGGGCAGGGGACTAAGCAATCAGCCCCAGCATTTT.

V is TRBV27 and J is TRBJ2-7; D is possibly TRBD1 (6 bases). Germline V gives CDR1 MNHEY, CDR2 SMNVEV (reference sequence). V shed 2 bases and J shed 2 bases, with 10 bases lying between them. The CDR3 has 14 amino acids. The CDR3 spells CASSLHRETYEQYF. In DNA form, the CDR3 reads TGTGCCAGCAGTTTACACAGGGAAACCTACGAGCAGTACTTC.

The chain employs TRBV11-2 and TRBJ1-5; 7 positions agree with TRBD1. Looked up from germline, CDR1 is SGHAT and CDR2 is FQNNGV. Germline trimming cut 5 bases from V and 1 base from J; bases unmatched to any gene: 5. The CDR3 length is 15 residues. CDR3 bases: TGTGCCAGCAGCATTGGGACAGAGAGCAATCAGCCCCAGCATTTT. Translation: CASSIGTESNQPQHF.

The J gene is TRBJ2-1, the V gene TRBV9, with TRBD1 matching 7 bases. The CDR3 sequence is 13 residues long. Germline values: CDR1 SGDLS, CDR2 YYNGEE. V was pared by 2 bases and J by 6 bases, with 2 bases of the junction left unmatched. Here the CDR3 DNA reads TGTGCCAGCAGCGTCGCAGGGGGCAATGAGCAGTTCTTC. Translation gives CASSVAGGNEQFF.

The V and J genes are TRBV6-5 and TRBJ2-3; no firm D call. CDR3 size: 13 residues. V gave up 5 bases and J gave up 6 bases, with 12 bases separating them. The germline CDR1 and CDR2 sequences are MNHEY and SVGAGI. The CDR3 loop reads CASSDLQADTQYF. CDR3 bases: TGTGCCAGCAGTGATCTCCAGGCCGATACGCAGTATTTT.

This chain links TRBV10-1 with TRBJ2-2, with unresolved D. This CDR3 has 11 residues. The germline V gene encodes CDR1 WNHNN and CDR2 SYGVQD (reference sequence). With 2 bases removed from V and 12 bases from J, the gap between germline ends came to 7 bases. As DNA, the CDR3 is TGCGCCAGCAGTGAGGCAGGAAAGCTGTTTTTT. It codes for CASSEAGKLFF.

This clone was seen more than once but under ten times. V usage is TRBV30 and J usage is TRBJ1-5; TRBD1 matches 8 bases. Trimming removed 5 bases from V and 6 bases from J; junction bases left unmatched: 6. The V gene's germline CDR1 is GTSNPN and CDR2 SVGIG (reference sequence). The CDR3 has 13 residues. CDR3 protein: CAWGDRGGQPQHF. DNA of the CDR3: TGTGCCTGGGGAGACAGGGGAGGTCAGCCCCAGCATTTT. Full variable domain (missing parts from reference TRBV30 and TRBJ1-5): SQTIHQWPATLVQPVGSPLSLECTVEGTSNPNLYWYRQAAGRGLQLLFYSVGIGQISSEVPQNLSASRPQDRQFILSSKKLLLSDSGFYLCAWGDRGGQPQHFGDGTRLSIL.

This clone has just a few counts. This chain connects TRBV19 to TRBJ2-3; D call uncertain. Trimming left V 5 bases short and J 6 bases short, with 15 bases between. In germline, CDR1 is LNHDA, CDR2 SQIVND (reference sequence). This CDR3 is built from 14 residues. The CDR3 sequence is CASSPVEQPDTQYF. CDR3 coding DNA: TGTGCCAGTAGTCCGGTGGAACAGCCCGATACGCAGTATTTT.